This passage covers 4 T cell receptor beta chains from one sample sequenced in a study of T cells in localized non-small cell lung cancer. TCRdb's copy holds only in-frame clones and misses some; the assay was immunoSEQ multiplex PCR. The sample consists of over 20,000 clones, 80% to 85% of them appearing once. The source material was PBMCs, sampled before any cancer treatment. These receptors all come from a man between 40 and 75 years old with stage II lung adenocarcinoma.

DNA for the CDR3: TGTGCCAGCAGTGAAGAGGGCAGGGCGAACACTGAAGCTTTCTTT. Residues: CASSEEGRANTEAFF. The chain is built from TRBV6-1 and TRBJ1-1; maybe TRBD1 (5 bases). This CDR3 has 15 amino acids. V was cut by 1 base and J by 1 base, with 10 bases left in between. Germline V gene data show CDR1 as MNHNS and CDR2 as SASEGT.

The chain carries TRBV19 and TRBJ1-1, with 10 bases matching TRBD1. The V gene's germline CDR1 is LNHDA and CDR2 SQIVND (reference sequence). The junction had 11 bases not matched to a gene; V was cut back by 8 bases and J by 8 bases. This CDR3 has 14 amino acids. The CDR3 loop reads CASGLRDRGLEAFF. CDR3 bases: TGTGCCAGTGGCTTGCGGGACAGGGGTTTAGAAGCTTTCTTT. Full variable domain (rest looked up from reference TRBV19 and TRBJ1-1): DGGITQSPKYLFRKEGQNVTLSCEQNLNHDAMYWYRQDPGQGLRLIYYSQIVNDFQKGDIAEGYSVSREKKESFPLTVTSAQKNPTAFYLCASGLRDRGLEAFFGQGTRLTVV.

Concerning this clone itself: A read error may account for a junction end that differs from germline. The J gene is TRBJ1-2, the V gene TRBV7-8; D remains unclear. The V gene's germline CDR1 is SGHVS and CDR2 FQNEAQ. There are 13 residues in the CDR3. The CDR3 here is CASSLASNYGYTF. CDR3 bases: TGTGCCAGCAGCTTAGCCAGCAACTATGGCTACACTTTC.

V is TRBV5-1 and J is TRBJ2-7; 8 bases fit TRBD2. Germline V lookup: CDR1 SGHRS, CDR2 YFSETQ. The V and J ends lost 3 bases and 6 bases, in that order; junction bases with no gene match: 5. The CDR3 is made up of 13 amino acids. The CDR3, as DNA: TGCGCCAGCAGCTACTCAACTAGCGGCGAGCAGTACTTC. Amino acid sequence: CASSYSTSGEQYF.